This T cell receptor (beta chain) was profiled in a study of cytotoxic CD8 clonotypes in ibrutinib-treated CLL (dated by TCRdb to about 2021). Regarding the study in general: The cohort included some 14 treatment-naive and roughly ten relapsed/refractory patients; about 18 were IGHV unmutated. Partial responses were observed in 24 patients and complete responses in 2; after a median follow-up of around 64 months, remission was maintained in around 14 patients and progression was observed in some twelve. The response samples were drawn at a median of roughly eleven months into treatment, with a range of about 6 to 40 months. An average of approximately 260,000 productive templates and 80,000 to 95,000 productive rearrangements was obtained per sample. Longitudinal samples were available for about 30% of the roughly 86 trial participants. Cryopreserved peripheral blood mononuclear cells were collected at three points: before therapy, at response, and at either sustained remission or disease progression. Patients were still on ibrutinib when every remission and progressive disease sample was collected. Study-wide conclusions, independent of this receptor: At baseline, clonality was higher than in age-matched healthy donors and showed a strong correlation with circulating CD8+ T-cell counts. Clonality rose at ibrutinib response, remained stable during sustained remission, and dropped back toward baseline at progression. Sustained-remission and progressing patients did not have matched sampling times, and lymph node repertoires were not examined. Public clonotypes were found to be uncommon and were observed to contract or remain stable during treatment; the increase in clonality was shown to reflect expansion of private clonotypes at ibrutinib response.

Comment on this clone: Its cognate antigen has yet to be identified. Nothing much larger sits one base from this clone, and base qualities are not available.

V sheds 4 bases and J sheds 3 bases, leaving 16 bases between their ends. The germline V gene (reference sequence) supplies CDR1 SEHNR and CDR2 FQNEAQ. From its cysteine to its phenylalanine, the CDR3 spans 15 amino acids. Only the CDR3 DNA is retained, 45 bases long and in frame from the first base. The goal of deep resolution MiSeq sequencing was a depth between 1 in 1 million and 1 in 200,000 T cells, and coverage averaged 10x per clonotype. The immunoSEQ hsTCRB Kit was used to generate the TCR beta libraries. The original pipeline was this. ImmunoSEQ Data Assistant and ImmunoSEQ Analyzer were used for data analysis, and V, D and J genes were assigned according to IMGT definitions. Clonality, which ranges from 0 to 1, was calculated by subtracting the normalized Shannon entropy of productive rearrangement frequencies from one. Only overrepresented clonotypes making up at least 0.05% of each patient's repertoire were included in the public clonotype analysis. Repertoires from some 14 age-matched healthy donors in immuneACCESS were used as clonality controls. Drawn from immuneACCESS, this table holds only the in-frame rearrangements with V and J called that TCRdb kept. Clones are partly lost; checked studies trace under half to an unresolved V gene and leave the rest unexplained. For V, J and clone size, that table is used; D and trimming come from the DNA. The sample table shows just over 45,000 clones, and approximately 69% are seen once. About 13% of the sample lies in the top ten.

What the time point label conveys for this sample: about a year on ibrutinib. For TCR beta library preparation, 1.5 to 2 micrograms of genomic DNA were extracted from the cryopreserved PBMCs. Longitudinal blood samples from CLL patients on ibrutinib monotherapy were analyzed using high-throughput TCR beta sequencing. The patients took part in an open-label, single-center phase 2 trial of ibrutinib monotherapy. The rearranged segments are TRBV7-9 and TRBJ2-7; tentative D gene TRBD1, with 6 bases matching. This specimen consisted of PBMCs, obtained after 12 months of ibrutinib treatment. The clonotype was recovered from a human donor with chronic lymphocytic leukemia. The CDR3: CASSSPNQGNYEQYF. The DNA sequence reads TGTGCCAGCAGCTCACCGAACCAGGGGAACTACGAGCAGTACTTC.